The 5 T cell receptor beta chains listed next were all sequenced from one sample in a study of T cells in Graves' hyperthyroidism and ophthalmopathy. Amplification of TCR beta CDR3 regions was performed using RNA transcripts as template. First-round RT-PCR targeting the TCR CDR3 was performed with the HTBI primer set. Using its own MiXCR run on the multiplex PCR reads, TCRdb lists one record per CDR3 protein. This table holds approximately 600,000 distinct CDR3 sequences, around 21% found once. Sequencing input: blood. These receptors were collected from a man younger than 40 with Graves' ophthalmopathy.

A few counts support this clonotype. The chain combines TRBV28 with TRBJ2-3; D unresolved. Germline lookup yields CDR1 MDHEN and CDR2 SYDVKM. The CDR3 covers 14 residues. V was shortened by 2 bases and J by 2 bases, with 8 bases between the two germline ends. CDR3 amino acids: CASSLTPDTDTQYF. DNA of the CDR3: TGTGCCAGCAGTTTAACGCCTGACACAGATACGCAGTATTTT. Full variable domain (remainder filled in from reference TRBV28 and TRBJ2-3): DVKVTQSSRYLVKRTGEKVFLECVQDMDHENMFWYRQDPGLGLRLIYFSYDVKMKEKGDIPEGYSVSREKKERFSLILESASTNQTSMYLCASSLTPDTDTQYFGPGTRLTVL.

In this sample, this clonotype turned up a few times. The chain links TRBV20-1 to TRBJ1-2; D is unresolved. The CDR3 length is 12 residues. V dropped 2 bases and J dropped 3 bases, with 7 bases sitting between them. Germline loops: CDR1 DFQATT, CDR2 SNEGSKA (reference sequence). The chain's CDR3 is CSARTEDYGYTF. The CDR3 DNA is TGCAGTGCTAGAACCGAGGACTATGGCTACACCTTC.

The table lists this clonotype with a few counts. This rearrangement joins TRBV7-3 to TRBJ2-7, with unresolved D. This CDR3 comprises 13 residues. Germline CDR1 reads SGHTA; CDR2 reads FQGTGA. V dropped 5 bases and J dropped 3 bases, with 11 bases sitting between them. The CDR3 here is CASSPNPGYEQYF. CDR3 in DNA: TGTGCCAGCAGCCCTAACCCGGGCTACGAGCAGTACTTC. Drawing the rest from reference TRBV7-3 and TRBJ2-7, the complete variable domain is GAGVSQTPSNKVTEKGKYVELRCDPISGHTALYWYRQSLGQGPEFLIYFQGTGAADDSGLPNDRFFAVRPEGSVSTLKIQRTERGDSAVYLCASSPNPGYEQYFGPGTRLTVT.

Here the CDR3 reads CASRPTGHETQYF. DNA of the CDR3: TGTGCCAGCAGACCGACAGGGCACGAGACCCAGTACTTC. V is TRBV6-1 and J is TRBJ2-5; 7 nucleotides match TRBD1. Germline V lookup: CDR1 MNHNS, CDR2 SASEGT. The CDR3 length is 13 residues. The trim removed 6 bases at V and 5 bases at J, leaving 6 bases unmatched.

This rearrangement joins TRBV4-1 to TRBJ2-2, with D unresolved. Germline CDR1 and CDR2: MGHRA and YSYEKL. CDR3 length: 15 amino acids. Trimming took 5 bases from V and 7 from J, leaving 17 bases between them. CDR3 in DNA: TGCGCCAGCAGCTACGAACCGAGCATGGACGGGGAGCTGTTTTTT. Translation: CASSYEPSMDGELFF.